This T cell receptor beta chain is from a study of Ad26.COV2.S vaccination and SARS-CoV-2 variants. Treatment given: roughly 19 received Ad26.COV2.S at low or high dose, single or two shots; roughly 5 received placebo; per-sample allocation not given. Collection of the samples took place on day 63 after the first injection of vaccine or placebo. The method was immunoSEQ multiplex PCR; TCRdb's version includes in-frame clones alone and lacks a portion of them. The sample holds approximately 300,000 clones; 85% are singletons and the top ten take 2.1%. V gave up 2 bases and J gave up 2 bases; unmatched junction bases: 8. The germline V gene encodes CDR1 MNHEY and CDR2 SVGAGI. The CDR3 runs to 16 residues.

The starting material was peripheral blood, obtained in a trial of Ad26.COV2.S vaccine versus placebo. This TCR was sampled from a person between 18 and 60 years old who received the Ad26.COV2.S COVID-19 vaccine or a placebo. This chain joins TRBV6-5 and TRBJ1-1; 7 bases are shared with TRBD1. The CDR3 DNA is TGTGCCAGCAGTTACACCCGACAGGGTGGAAACACTGAAGCTTTCTTT. As protein: CASSYTRQGGNTEAFF.